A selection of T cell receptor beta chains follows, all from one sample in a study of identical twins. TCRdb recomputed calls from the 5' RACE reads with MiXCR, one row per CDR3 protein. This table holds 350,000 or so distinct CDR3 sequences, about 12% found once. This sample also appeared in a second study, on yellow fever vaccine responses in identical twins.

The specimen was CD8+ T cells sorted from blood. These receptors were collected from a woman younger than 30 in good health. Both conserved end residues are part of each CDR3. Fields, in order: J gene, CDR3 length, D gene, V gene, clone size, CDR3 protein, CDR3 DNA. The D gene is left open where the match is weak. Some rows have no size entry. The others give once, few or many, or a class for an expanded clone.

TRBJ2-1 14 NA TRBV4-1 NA CASSPTTRVNEQFF TGCGCCAGCAGCCCGACGACACGGGTCAATGAGCAGTTCTTC
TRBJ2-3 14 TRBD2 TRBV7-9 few CARGLVVGADTQYF TGTGCCAGGGGACTAGTTGTTGGTGCAGATACGCAGTATTTT
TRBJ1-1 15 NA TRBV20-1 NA CSAREGGGVKEEAFF TGCAGTGCTAGAGAGGGCGGAGGGGTAAAGGAGGAAGCTTTCTTT
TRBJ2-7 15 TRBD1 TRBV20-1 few CSARALQGEGYEQYF TGCAGTGCTAGAGCCCTTCAGGGGGAAGGCTACGAGCAGTACTTC
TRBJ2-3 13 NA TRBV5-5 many CASSSLSTDTQYF TGTGCCAGCAGCTCTCTGAGCACAGATACGCAGTATTTT
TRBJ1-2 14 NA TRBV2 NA CASILKTGLYGYTF TGTGCCAGCATCCTTAAGACAGGCCTATATGGCTACACCTTC
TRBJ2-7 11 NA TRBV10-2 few CASKLGSEQYF TGCGCCAGCAAGTTGGGATCCGAGCAGTACTTC
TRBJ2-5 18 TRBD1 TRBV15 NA CATSRDLPGTGPQETQYF TGTGCCACCAGCAGAGATCTCCCAGGGACAGGGCCTCAAGAGACCCAGTACTTC
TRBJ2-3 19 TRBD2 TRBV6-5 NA CASSYLTQGLAQSTDTQYF TGTGCCAGCAGTTACTTAACTCAAGGACTAGCGCAAAGCACAGATACGCAGTATTTT
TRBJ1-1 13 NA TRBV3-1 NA CASSQDGGYEAFF TGTGCCAGCAGCCAAGATGGGGGTTATGAAGCTTTCTTT
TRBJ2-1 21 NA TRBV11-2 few CASSRPHGGGTWGSSYNEQFF TGTGCCAGCAGCCGACCCCACGGAGGGGGTACCTGGGGAAGCTCCTACAATGAGCAGTTCTTC
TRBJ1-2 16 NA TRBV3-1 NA CASSQPGSRFYYGYTF TGTGCCAGCAGCCAACCGGGATCCCGTTTTTACTATGGCTACACCTTC
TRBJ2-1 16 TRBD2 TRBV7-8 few CASTPGLAGGYGEQFF TGTGCCAGCACCCCGGGACTAGCGGGAGGATACGGTGAGCAGTTCTTC
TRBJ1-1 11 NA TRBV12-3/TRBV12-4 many CASRIGTFAFF TGTGCCAGCAGAATAGGGACTTTCGCTTTCTTT
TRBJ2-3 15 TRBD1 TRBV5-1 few CASSLEGAFTDTQYF TGCGCCAGCAGCTTGGAGGGGGCTTTCACAGATACGCAGTATTTT
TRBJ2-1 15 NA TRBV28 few CASSFPTDNHNEQFF TGTGCCAGCAGTTTTCCGACAGACAACCACAATGAGCAGTTCTTC
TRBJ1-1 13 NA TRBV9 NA CASSPLGDTEAFF TGTGCCAGCAGCCCTTTAGGGGACACTGAAGCTTTCTTT
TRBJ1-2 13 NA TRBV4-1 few CASSQASSYGYTF TGCGCCAGCAGCCAAGCGTCGAGCTATGGCTACACCTTC
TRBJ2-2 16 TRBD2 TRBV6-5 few CASSSTSGGPTGELFF TGTGCCAGCAGTTCCACTAGCGGGGGCCCCACCGGGGAGCTGTTTTTT
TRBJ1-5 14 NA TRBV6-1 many CASTPLGADQPQHF TGTGCCAGCACCCCTCTCGGGGCGGATCAGCCCCAGCATTTT
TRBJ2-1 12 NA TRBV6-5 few CASRNPYNEQFF TGTGCCAGCAGAAACCCCTACAATGAGCAGTTCTTC
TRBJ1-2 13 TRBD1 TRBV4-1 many CASSQDRGRGYTF TGCGCCAGCAGCCAAGACAGGGGGCGAGGCTACACCTTC
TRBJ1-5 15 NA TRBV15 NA CATSRPGTKDQPQHF TGTGCCACCAGCAGACCCGGGACGAAAGATCAGCCCCAGCATTTT
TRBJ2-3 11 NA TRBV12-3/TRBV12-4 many CASRALDTQYF TGTGCCAGCAGGGCCTTAGATACGCAGTATTTT
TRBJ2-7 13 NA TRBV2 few CASSRAGLFEQYF TGTGCCAGCAGTCGCGCGGGGTTGTTCGAGCAGTACTTC